Listed below are T cell receptor beta chains from one sample, sequenced in a study of glioma-infiltrating T cells. TCRdb used MiXCR to reprocess the multiplex PCR reads, holding one entry per CDR3 protein. This table holds roughly 130,000 distinct CDR3 sequences, 24% found once. The sequenced material came from glioma tissue, nonneoplastic brain tissue, or PBMCs (not recorded which). The receptor set was obtained from a human donor with low-grade glioma or glioblastoma, undergoing nonglioma brain surgery, or in good health (not recorded which). The CDR3 runs from the conserved cysteine through the conserved F or W. D genes are given only for firm matches. Only part of the rows carry a size: once, few, many, or a class if the clone is expanded.

j_gene	abundance	d_gene	v_gene	CDR3aa	CDR3nt
TRBJ2-3	many	-	TRBV7-2	CASSEDSSGTDTQYF	TGTGCCAGCAGCGAAGACTCATCCGGCACAGATACGCAGTATTTT
TRBJ1-2	-	-	TRBV20-1	CSASRAGTNYGYTF	TGCAGTGCTAGTCGGGCAGGGACTAACTATGGCTACACCTTC
TRBJ2-3	many	TRBD1	TRBV20-1	CSARGVAGGDWDTQYF	TGCAGTGCTAGAGGTGTAGCAGGGGGCGATTGGGATACGCAGTATTTT
TRBJ2-6	-	-	TRBV24-1	CATSDHRTPAGANVLTF	TGTGCCACCAGTGATCACAGGACGCCCGCCGGGGCCAACGTCCTGACTTTC
TRBJ1-4	few	-	TRBV3-1	CASSREVGSNEKLFF	TGTGCCAGCAGCCGAGAGGTTGGCAGTAATGAAAAACTGTTTTTT
TRBJ2-3	-	-	TRBV6-2/TRBV6-3	CASRWVQRYYTDTQYF	TGTGCCAGCAGATGGGTTCAGCGTTATTACACAGATACGCAGTATTTT
TRBJ1-1	-	-	TRBV10-1	CASSGSNQGPTEAFF	TGCGCCAGCAGTGGTAGTAACCAGGGGCCCACTGAAGCTTTCTTT
TRBJ1-1	-	-	TRBV5-6	CASSSLGTANTEAFF	TGTGCCAGCAGTTCCCTTGGCACAGCTAACACTGAAGCTTTCTTT
TRBJ2-5	large	TRBD2	TRBV6-1	CASSQRGVGETQYF	TGTGCCAGCAGTCAGCGGGGGGTTGGAGAGACCCAGTACTTC
TRBJ1-1	-	TRBD1	TRBV18	CASSLGQGTMNTEAFF	TGTGCCAGCTCACTCGGACAGGGTACAATGAACACTGAAGCTTTCTTT
TRBJ2-3	-	-	TRBV29-1	CSVGGPNTDTQYF	TGCAGCGTTGGGGGACCTAACACAGATACGCAGTATTTT
TRBJ2-5	-	-	TRBV20-1	CSAGTGGPYQETQYF	TGCAGTGCGGGAACGGGGGGCCCGTACCAAGAGACCCAGTACTTC
TRBJ1-6	many	-	TRBV20-1	CSARDISGRSPLHF	TGCAGTGCTAGAGATATATCAGGGCGATCACCCCTCCACTTT
TRBJ1-2	many	TRBD1	TRBV25-1	CASSADRGRLYGYTF	TGTGCCAGCAGTGCGGACAGGGGGCGACTATATGGCTACACCTTC
TRBJ2-3	-	TRBD2	TRBV6-1	CASSSKVAGLRTDTQYF	TGTGCCAGCAGTTCAAAAGTAGCGGGGTTACGCACAGATACGCAGTATTTT
TRBJ2-3	many	-	TRBV7-9	CASSLAGSTDTQYF	TGTGCCAGCAGCTTAGCGGGGAGCACAGATACGCAGTATTTT
TRBJ1-6	many	-	TRBV6-1	CASSKSQGDSPLHF	TGTGCCAGCAGTAAATCGCAGGGAGATTCACCCCTCCACTTT
TRBJ2-3	-	-	TRBV5-1	CASSFLNTQYF	TGCGCCAGCAGCTTCCTGAATACGCAGTATTTT
TRBJ1-1	many	-	TRBV6-1	CASSELGAVSEAFF	TGTGCCAGCAGTGAATTAGGGGCGGTCTCTGAAGCTTTCTTT
TRBJ1-5	-	-	TRBV3-1	CASSLHSSKQPQHF	TGTGCCAGCAGCCTCCACAGTAGCAAACAGCCCCAGCATTTT
TRBJ2-1	-	TRBD2	TRBV5-1	CASARGDNEQFF	TGCGCCAGCGCCCGGGGGGACAATGAGCAGTTCTTC
TRBJ2-5	few	TRBD2	TRBV7-2	CASSSRGGQQTQYF	TGTGCCAGCAGCTCGCGGGGGGGCCAACAGACCCAGTACTTC
TRBJ1-2	-	-	TRBV7-9	CASTPGFYGYTF	TGTGCCAGCACCCCGGGGTTTTATGGCTACACCTTC
TRBJ1-1	once	TRBD1	TRBV5-1	CASSLEGGRLNTEAFF	TGCGCCAGCAGCTTGGAAGGGGGCCGGCTGAACACTGAAGCTTTCTTT
TRBJ1-5	-	-	TRBV28	CASSLVRGNQPQHF	TGTGCCAGCAGTTTGGTCCGGGGCAATCAGCCCCAGCATTTT
TRBJ2-5	-	-	TRBV7-6	CASSSHPQETHYF	TGTGCCAGCAGCTCCCACCCCCAAGAGACCCATTACTTC
TRBJ2-3	-	TRBD2	TRBV2	CASSGTSTGFSDTQYF	TGTGCCAGCAGCGGGACTAGCACAGGATTTAGTGATACGCAGTATTTT
TRBJ1-5	-	-	TRBV4-1	CASSQDRRSNQPQHF	TGCGCCAGCAGCCAAGATAGGAGGTCCAATCAGCCCCAGCATTTT
TRBJ2-5	few	TRBD1	TRBV9	CASSPRTGLQETQYF	TGTGCCAGCAGCCCCAGGACAGGGTTACAAGAGACCCAGTACTTC
TRBJ1-2	few	TRBD1	TRBV20-1	CSAIDRARNYGYTF	TGCAGTGCCATCGACAGGGCTCGTAACTATGGCTACACCTTC
TRBJ2-2	few	-	TRBV2	CASIMRTGELFF	TGTGCCAGCATTATGAGGACCGGGGAGCTGTTTTTT
TRBJ2-3	-	TRBD2	TRBV19	CASGLRGGPPEFGTQYF	TGTGCCAGTGGTCTCCGGGGGGGGCCGCCGGAGTTTGGTACGCAGTATTTT
TRBJ1-2	few	-	TRBV20-1	CSARTPGHNNYGYTF	TGCAGTGCTAGGACCCCGGGACACAACAACTATGGCTACACCTTC
TRBJ2-1	many	-	TRBV7-9	CASSVMGPENEQFF	TGTGCCAGCAGCGTGATGGGGCCGGAGAATGAGCAGTTCTTC
TRBJ2-1	-	-	TRBV6-2/TRBV6-3	CASTPPRRRYNKQFF	TGTGCCAGCACCCCCCCGAGGCGCCGATACAATAAGCAGTTCTTC
TRBJ2-1	many	-	TRBV20-1	CSARDHGQSYEQFF	TGCAGTGCTAGAGATCATGGACAGTCCTATGAGCAGTTCTTC
TRBJ1-1	-	TRBD1	TRBV7-6	CASSPRTGTGSLVGAFF	TGTGCCAGCAGCCCAAGAACCGGGACAGGGTCCTTGGTTGGAGCTTTCTTT
TRBJ1-5	many	-	TRBV25-1	CASSEWGGSSNQPQHF	TGTGCCAGCAGTGAATGGGGGGGGTCTAGCAATCAGCCCCAGCATTTT
TRBJ2-2	-	-	TRBV18	CASSPTSSHNGERFF	TGTGCCAGCTCACCAACTAGTTCCCACAACGGGGAGCGGTTTTTT
TRBJ2-3	many	-	TRBV28	CASSLPGTDTQYF	TGTGCCAGCAGTTTGCCGGGAACAGATACGCAGTATTTT
TRBJ2-3	few	TRBD2	TRBV28	CASSFRWLAGVTDTQYF	TGTGCCAGCAGTTTCCGGTGGCTAGCGGGGGTCACAGATACGCAGTATTTT